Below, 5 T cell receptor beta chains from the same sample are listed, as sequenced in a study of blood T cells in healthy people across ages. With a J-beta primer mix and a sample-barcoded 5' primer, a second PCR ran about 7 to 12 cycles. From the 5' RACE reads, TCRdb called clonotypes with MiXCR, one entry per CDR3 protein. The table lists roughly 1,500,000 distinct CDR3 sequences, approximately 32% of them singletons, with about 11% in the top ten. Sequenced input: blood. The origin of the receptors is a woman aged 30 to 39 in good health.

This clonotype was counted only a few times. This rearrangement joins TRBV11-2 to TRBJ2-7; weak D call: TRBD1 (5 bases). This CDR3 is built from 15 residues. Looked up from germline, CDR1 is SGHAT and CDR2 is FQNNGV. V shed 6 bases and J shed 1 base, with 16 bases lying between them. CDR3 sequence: CASRPGIDGSYEQYF. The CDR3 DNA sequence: TGTGCCAGCAGGCCAGGGATCGATGGGTCCTACGAGCAGTACTTC.

The CDR3 is CASSQEVQWAGAPDTQYF. The CDR3 region has the DNA TGTGCCAGCAGCCAAGAGGTCCAATGGGCGGGAGCGCCAGATACGCAGTATTTT. This chain connects TRBV4-2 to TRBJ2-3; 7 nucleotides line up with TRBD2. The junction had 13 bases not matched to a gene; V was cut back by 0 bases and J by 4 bases. The CDR3 contains 18 residues. Germline-derived CDR1 and CDR2 are LGHNA and YNFKEQ.

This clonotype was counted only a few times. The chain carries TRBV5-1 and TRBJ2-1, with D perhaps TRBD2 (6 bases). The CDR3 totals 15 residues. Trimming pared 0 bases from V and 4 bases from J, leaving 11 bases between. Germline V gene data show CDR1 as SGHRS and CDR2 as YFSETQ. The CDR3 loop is CASSLVGGFYNEQFF. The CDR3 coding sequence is TGCGCCAGCAGCTTGGTGGGGGGTTTTTACAATGAGCAGTTCTTC.

DNA of the CDR3: TGCAGTGCCCCAGATATTACTAGCGTCAAAAATGAGCAGTTCTTC. Residues: CSAPDITSVKNEQFF. The gene calls are TRBV20-1 and TRBJ2-1; 7 nucleotides agree with TRBD2. V was clipped by 6 bases and J by 7 bases; unmatched bases: 15. CDR1 is DFQATT, CDR2 SNEGSKA, per germline (reference sequence). The CDR3 has 15 residues.

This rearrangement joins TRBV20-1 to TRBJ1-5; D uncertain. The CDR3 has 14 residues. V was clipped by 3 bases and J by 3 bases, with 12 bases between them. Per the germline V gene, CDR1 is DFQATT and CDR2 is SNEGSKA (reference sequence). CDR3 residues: CSASSAHVNQPQHF. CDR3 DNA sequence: TGCAGTGCTAGTTCTGCACACGTCAATCAGCCCCAGCATTTT.